A selection of T cell receptor beta chains follows, all from one sample in a study of blood T cell repertoires in COVID-19. TCRdb's table, derived via immunoSEQ multiplex PCR, lists solely in-frame clones and lacks some. The data hold tens of thousands of clones, with approximately 82% observed a single time. The sample comprised peripheral blood. Receptors originate from a human donor in a cohort sampled during active COVID-19. Both conserved end residues are part of each CDR3. D genes are given only for firm matches. Only some rows state a clone size, as once, few, many or a class for expanded clones.

>-|TRBJ2-1|-|TRBV19
CASSKLQGYNEQFF
TGTGCCAGTAGTAAACTTCAGGGGTACAATGAGCAGTTCTTC
>TRBD2|TRBJ2-5|-|TRBV2
CASCPGLAGRETQYF
TGTGCCAGCTGTCCGGGACTAGCGGGGCGAGAGACCCAGTACTTC
>TRBD1|TRBJ2-3|-|TRBV28
CASSGQGYTDTQYF
TGTGCCAGCAGCGGACAGGGATACACAGATACGCAGTATTTT
>-|TRBJ1-1|-|TRBV6-5
CASSYSRGMNTEAFF
TGTGCCAGCAGTTACTCTCGGGGGATGAACACTGAAGCTTTCTTT
>TRBD1|TRBJ1-1|-|TRBV28
CASPARGGTGGTEAFF
TGTGCCAGCCCGGCTCGGGGGGGGACAGGGGGCACTGAAGCTTTCTTT
>-|TRBJ1-5|once|TRBV6-1
CASSDGHSNQPQHF
TGTGCCAGCAGTGACGGACATAGCAATCAGCCCCAGCATTTT
>-|TRBJ1-3|-|TRBV18
CASSPPQFSGNTIYF
TGTGCCAGCTCACCACCACAGTTCTCTGGAAACACCATATATTTT
>-|TRBJ1-1|-|TRBV4-2
CASSPYRWGDKGAFF
TGTGCCAGCAGCCCGTATAGGTGGGGCGACAAGGGGGCTTTCTTT
>TRBD1|TRBJ1-6|-|TRBV6-5
CASSFRDRRPLHF
TGTGCCAGCAGTTTCCGGGACAGGCGACCCCTCCACTTT
>-|TRBJ1-4|-|TRBV11-2
CASSLQGHRGGKLFF
TGTGCCAGCAGCTTACAAGGACACCGAGGGGGAAAACTGTTTTTT
>-|TRBJ1-1|-|TRBV2
CASSRDSPRTEAFF
TGTGCCAGCAGTAGGGACTCACCGAGGACTGAAGCTTTCTTT
>-|TRBJ1-3|once|TRBV5-1
CASSVGHDSGNTIYF
TGCGCCAGCAGCGTGGGACACGACTCTGGAAACACCATATATTTT
>TRBD1|TRBJ1-6|once|TRBV19
CASTKAQGAYNSPLHF
TGTGCCAGTACCAAGGCTCAGGGGGCCTATAATTCACCCCTCCACTTT
>TRBD1|TRBJ1-1|-|TRBV19
CASRTGAPGTEAFF
TGTGCCAGTAGGACAGGGGCCCCGGGGACTGAAGCTTTCTTT
>TRBD1|TRBJ1-5|-|TRBV19
CASSSTGASNQPQHF
TGTGCCAGTAGTAGCACAGGGGCCTCCAATCAGCCCCAGCATTTT
>-|TRBJ2-1|-|TRBV11-2
CASSLGPGDNEQFF
TGTGCCAGCAGCTTGGGACCAGGGGACAATGAGCAGTTCTTC
>-|TRBJ1-4|-|TRBV10-3
CAISESSRVNEKLFF
TGTGCCATCAGTGAGTCCTCGAGGGTTAATGAAAAACTGTTTTTT
>TRBD1|TRBJ2-3|-|TRBV2
CASSETDRGTDTQYF
TGTGCCAGCAGTGAAACGGACAGGGGTACAGATACGCAGTATTTT
>-|TRBJ2-5|-|TRBV7-9
CASSPRQVGGPRDQETQYF
TGTGCCAGCAGCCCTCGGCAAGTCGGGGGGCCTAGAGACCAAGAGACCCAGTACTTC
>-|TRBJ2-1|-|TRBV3-1/TRBV3-2
CASSQSRPGYYNEQFF
TGTGCCAGCAGCCAAAGCCGGCCAGGGTACTACAATGAGCAGTTCTTC
>-|TRBJ1-1|-|TRBV19
CASSSSLRGPEAFF
TGTGCCAGTAGTTCTTCCCTCCGCGGGCCTGAAGCTTTCTTT
>TRBD1|TRBJ1-5|-|TRBV3-1/TRBV3-2
CASSPSRSDRGQGQPQHF
TGTGCCAGCAGCCCTTCAAGATCAGACAGGGGGCAAGGTCAGCCCCAGCATTTT
>-|TRBJ1-5|-|TRBV28
CASRPGVHNQPQHF
TGTGCCAGCAGACCGGGGGTTCACAATCAGCCCCAGCATTTT
>TRBD1|TRBJ2-4|-|TRBV28
CASSLLGQQNIQYF
TGTGCCAGCAGTTTATTGGGACAGCAAAACATTCAGTACTTC
>-|TRBJ1-5|-|TRBV2
CASTRPGQPQHF
TGTGCCAGCACTCGACCGGGTCAGCCCCAGCATTTT
>-|TRBJ2-3|-|TRBV18
CASSPRDRVSTDTQYF
TGTGCCAGCTCACCGCGGGACAGAGTTAGCACAGATACGCAGTATTTT
>-|TRBJ1-2|once|TRBV20-1
CSASARSYGYTF
TGCAGTGCTAGTGCAAGGAGCTATGGCTACACCTTC
>-|TRBJ2-2|-|TRBV27
CASRGTLNTGELFF
TGTGCCAGCAGGGGGACATTAAACACCGGGGAGCTGTTTTTT
>TRBD1|TRBJ2-2|-|TRBV19
CASRPGQGANTGELFF
TGTGCCAGTAGGCCAGGACAGGGCGCGAACACCGGGGAGCTGTTTTTT
>TRBD1|TRBJ1-1|-|TRBV28
CASSPDRVNTEAFF
TGTGCCAGCAGTCCTGACAGGGTGAACACTGAAGCTTTCTTT
>-|TRBJ1-1|-|TRBV7-9
CASSQTDTEAFF
TGTGCCAGCAGCCAGACAGACACTGAAGCTTTCTTT
>-|TRBJ1-2|-|TRBV5-3
CARSPLSGNYGYTF
TGTGCCAGAAGCCCGCTTAGCGGCAACTATGGCTACACCTTC
>-|TRBJ2-1|-|TRBV7-9
CASSPSSGYNEQFF
TGTGCCAGCAGCCCCTCGTCGGGCTACAATGAGCAGTTCTTC
>TRBD2|TRBJ2-5|-|TRBV24-1
CATSDSGRGGETQYF
TGTGCCACCAGTGATTCAGGGAGGGGTGGAGAGACCCAGTACTTC
>-|TRBJ1-1|-|TRBV7-6
CASSLVGGLNTEAFF
TGTGCCAGCAGCTTAGTTGGGGGGTTGAACACTGAAGCTTTCTTT
>-|TRBJ1-3|-|TRBV3-1/TRBV3-2
CASGPRAGNTIYF
TGTGCCAGCGGTCCACGGGCTGGAAACACCATATATTTT
>-|TRBJ1-1|-|TRBV12-3/TRBV12-4
CASSFAGTEAFF
TGTGCCAGCAGTTTTGCGGGGACTGAAGCTTTCTTT
>-|TRBJ2-4|-|TRBV18
CASSPPTYGKNIQYF
TGTGCCAGCTCACCCCCAACTTACGGCAAAAACATTCAGTACTTC
>TRBD2|TRBJ2-7|few|TRBV15
CATSRDTAVAGDPYEQYF
TGTGCCACCAGCAGAGATACTGCGGTAGCGGGGGACCCCTACGAGCAGTACTTC
>-|TRBJ2-5|-|TRBV7-6
CASSVLGHKETQYF
TGTGCCAGCAGCGTTTTGGGACACAAAGAGACCCAGTACTTC